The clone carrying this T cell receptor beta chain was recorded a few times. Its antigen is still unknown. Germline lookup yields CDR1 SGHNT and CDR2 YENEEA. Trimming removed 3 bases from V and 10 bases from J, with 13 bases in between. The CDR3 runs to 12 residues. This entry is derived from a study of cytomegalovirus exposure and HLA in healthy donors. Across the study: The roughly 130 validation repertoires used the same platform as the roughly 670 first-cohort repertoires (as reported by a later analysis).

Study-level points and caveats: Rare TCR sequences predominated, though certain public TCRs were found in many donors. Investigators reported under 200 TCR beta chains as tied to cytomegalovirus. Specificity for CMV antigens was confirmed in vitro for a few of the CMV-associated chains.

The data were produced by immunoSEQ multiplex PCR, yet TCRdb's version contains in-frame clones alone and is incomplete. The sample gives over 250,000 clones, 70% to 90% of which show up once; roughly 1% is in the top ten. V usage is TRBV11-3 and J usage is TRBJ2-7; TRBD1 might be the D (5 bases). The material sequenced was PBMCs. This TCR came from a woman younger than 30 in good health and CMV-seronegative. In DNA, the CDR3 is TGTGCCAGCAGCTTCCCGACAGCCGTCCAGTACTTC. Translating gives CASSFPTAVQYF.